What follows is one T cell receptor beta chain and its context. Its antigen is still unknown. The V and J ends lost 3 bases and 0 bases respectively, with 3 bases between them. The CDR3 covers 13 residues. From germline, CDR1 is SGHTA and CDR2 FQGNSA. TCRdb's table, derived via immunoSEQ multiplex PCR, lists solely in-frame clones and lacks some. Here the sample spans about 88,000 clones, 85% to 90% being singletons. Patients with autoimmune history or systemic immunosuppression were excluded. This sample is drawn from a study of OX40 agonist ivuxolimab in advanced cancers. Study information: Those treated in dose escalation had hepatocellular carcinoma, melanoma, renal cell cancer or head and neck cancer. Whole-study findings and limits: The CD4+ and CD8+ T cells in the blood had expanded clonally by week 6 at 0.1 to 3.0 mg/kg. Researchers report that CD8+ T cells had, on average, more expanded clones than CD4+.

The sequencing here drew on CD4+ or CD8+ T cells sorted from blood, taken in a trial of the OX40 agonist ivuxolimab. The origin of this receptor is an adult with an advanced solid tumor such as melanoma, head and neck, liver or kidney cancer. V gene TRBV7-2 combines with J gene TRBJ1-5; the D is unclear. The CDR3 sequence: CASSLFSNQPQHF. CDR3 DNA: TGTGCCAGCAGCTTGTTTAGCAATCAGCCCCAGCATTTT.